The source of this TCR beta chain is a study of OX40 agonist ivuxolimab in advanced cancers. This clone was seen once. Here immunoSEQ multiplex PCR was the method, and the copy in TCRdb shows in-frame clones only, minus some. The top ten clones hold just under 4% of a sample with more than 60,000 clones, roughly 85% of them seen once. The sample in question was CD4+ or CD8+ T cells sorted from blood, obtained in a trial of the OX40 agonist ivuxolimab. The receptor comes from an adult with an advanced solid tumor such as melanoma, head and neck, liver or kidney cancer.

CDR3 loop: CASSQLLQGETQYF. The CDR3 nucleotides are TGTGCCAGCAGCCAACTATTACAGGGAGAGACCCAGTACTTC. The genes are TRBV9 and TRBJ2-5, with D tentatively TRBD1 (6 bases). Germline CDR1 and CDR2: SGDLS and YYNGEE. Trimming cost V 4 bases and J 4 bases, with 14 bases left between them. The CDR3 loop spans 14 amino acids.